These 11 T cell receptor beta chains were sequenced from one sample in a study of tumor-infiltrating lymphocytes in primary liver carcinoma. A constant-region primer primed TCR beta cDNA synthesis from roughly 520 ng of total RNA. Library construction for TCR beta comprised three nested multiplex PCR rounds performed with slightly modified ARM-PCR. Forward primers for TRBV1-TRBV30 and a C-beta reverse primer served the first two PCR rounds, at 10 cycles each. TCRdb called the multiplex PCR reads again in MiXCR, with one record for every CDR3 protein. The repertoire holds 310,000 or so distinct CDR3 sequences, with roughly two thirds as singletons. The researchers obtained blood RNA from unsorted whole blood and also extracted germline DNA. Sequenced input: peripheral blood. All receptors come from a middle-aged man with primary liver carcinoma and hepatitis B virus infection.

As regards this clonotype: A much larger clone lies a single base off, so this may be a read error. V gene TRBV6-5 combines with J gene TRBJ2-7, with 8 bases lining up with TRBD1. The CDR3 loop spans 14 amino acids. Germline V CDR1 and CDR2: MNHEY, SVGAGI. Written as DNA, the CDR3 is TGTGCCAGCACAATCGGGACAGGCACCTACGGGCAGTACTTC. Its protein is CASTIGTGTYGQYF.

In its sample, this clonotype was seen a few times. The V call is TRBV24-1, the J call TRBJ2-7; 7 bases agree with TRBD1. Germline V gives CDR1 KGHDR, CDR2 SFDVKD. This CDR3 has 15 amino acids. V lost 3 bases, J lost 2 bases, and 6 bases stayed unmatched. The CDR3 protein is CATSDPRQGAYEQYF. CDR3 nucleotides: TGTGCCACCAGTGATCCCCGACAGGGCGCCTACGAGCAGTACTTC.

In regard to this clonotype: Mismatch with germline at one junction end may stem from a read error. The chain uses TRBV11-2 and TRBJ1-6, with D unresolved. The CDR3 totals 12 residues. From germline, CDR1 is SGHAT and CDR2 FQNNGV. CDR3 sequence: CACSPPGSPLHF. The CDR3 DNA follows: TGTGCCTGCAGCCCCCCGGGGTCGCCCCTCCACTTT.

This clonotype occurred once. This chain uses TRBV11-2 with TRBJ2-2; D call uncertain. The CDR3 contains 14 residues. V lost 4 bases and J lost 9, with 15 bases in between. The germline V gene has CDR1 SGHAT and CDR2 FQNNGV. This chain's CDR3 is CASSSVQGNRELFF. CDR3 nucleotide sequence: TGTGCCAGCAGCTCGGTACAAGGGAACCGGGAGCTGTTTTTT. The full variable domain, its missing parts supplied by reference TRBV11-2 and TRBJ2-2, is EAGVAQSPRYKIIEKRQSVAFWCNPISGHATLYWYQQILGQGPKLLIQFQNNGVVDDSQLPKDRFSAERLKGVDSTLKIQPAKLEDSAVYLCASSSVQGNRELFFGEGSRLTVL.

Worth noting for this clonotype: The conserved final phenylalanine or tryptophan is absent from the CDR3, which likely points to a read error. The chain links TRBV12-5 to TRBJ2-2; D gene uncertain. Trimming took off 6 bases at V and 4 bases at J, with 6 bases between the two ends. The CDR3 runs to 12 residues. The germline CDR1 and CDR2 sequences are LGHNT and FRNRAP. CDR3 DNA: TGTGCTAGTGGCGTGGGCACCGGGGAGCTGTTTTAT. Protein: CASGVGTGELFY.

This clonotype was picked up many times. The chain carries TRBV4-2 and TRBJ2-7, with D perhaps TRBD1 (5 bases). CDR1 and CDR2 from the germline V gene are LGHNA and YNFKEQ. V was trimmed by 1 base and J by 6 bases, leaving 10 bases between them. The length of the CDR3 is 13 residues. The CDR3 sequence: CASSQVGVLEQYF. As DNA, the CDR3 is TGTGCCAGCAGCCAAGTAGGGGTTCTCGAGCAGTACTTC.

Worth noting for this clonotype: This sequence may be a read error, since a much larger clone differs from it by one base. Here the CDR3 DNA reads TGTGCCAGCGGGGGAGGGACAGGGGGCACTTACGAGCAGTACTTC. This encodes CASGGGTGGTYEQYF. The genes are TRBV28 and TRBJ2-7, with 12 bases aligning to TRBD1. The germline V gene encodes CDR1 MDHEN and CDR2 SYDVKM. V trimming: 8 bases; J trimming: 4 bases; junction bases outside the gene matches: 9. The CDR3 contains 15 residues.

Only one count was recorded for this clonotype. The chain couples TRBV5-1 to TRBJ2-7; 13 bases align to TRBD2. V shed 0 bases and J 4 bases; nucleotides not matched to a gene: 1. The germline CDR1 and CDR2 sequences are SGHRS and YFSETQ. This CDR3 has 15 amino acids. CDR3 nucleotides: TGCGCCAGCAGCTTGGGGGGACTAGCGGGGTACGAGCAGTACTTC. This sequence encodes CASSLGGLAGYEQYF. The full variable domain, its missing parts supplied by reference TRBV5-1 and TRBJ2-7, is KAGVTQTPRYLIKTRGQQVTLSCSPISGHRSVSWYQQTPGQGLQFLFEYFSETQRNKGNFPGRFSGRQFSNSRSEMNVSTLELGDSALYLCASSLGGLAGYEQYFGPGTRLTVT.

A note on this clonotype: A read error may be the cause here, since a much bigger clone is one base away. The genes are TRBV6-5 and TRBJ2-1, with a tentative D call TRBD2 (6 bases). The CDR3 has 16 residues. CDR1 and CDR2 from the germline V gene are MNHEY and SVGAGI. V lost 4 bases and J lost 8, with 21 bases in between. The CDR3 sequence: CASSSRTIGQTHEQFF. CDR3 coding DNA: TGTGCCAGCAGTTCGAGGACTATCGGGCAGACCCATGAGCAGTTCTTC.

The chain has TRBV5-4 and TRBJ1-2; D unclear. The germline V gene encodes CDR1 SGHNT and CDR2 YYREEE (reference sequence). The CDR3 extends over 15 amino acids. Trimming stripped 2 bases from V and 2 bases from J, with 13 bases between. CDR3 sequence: CASSLPMGPNYGYTF. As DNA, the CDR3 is TGTGCCAGCAGCTTACCCATGGGCCCCAACTATGGCTACACCTTC.

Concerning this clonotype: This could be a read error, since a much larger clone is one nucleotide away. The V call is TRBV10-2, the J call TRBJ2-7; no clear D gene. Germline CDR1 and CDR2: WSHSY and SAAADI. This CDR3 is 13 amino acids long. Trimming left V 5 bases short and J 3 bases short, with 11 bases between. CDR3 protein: CASSSSADYEQYF. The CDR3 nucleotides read TGCGCCAGCAGTAGCAGTGCGGACTACGAGCAGTACTTC.